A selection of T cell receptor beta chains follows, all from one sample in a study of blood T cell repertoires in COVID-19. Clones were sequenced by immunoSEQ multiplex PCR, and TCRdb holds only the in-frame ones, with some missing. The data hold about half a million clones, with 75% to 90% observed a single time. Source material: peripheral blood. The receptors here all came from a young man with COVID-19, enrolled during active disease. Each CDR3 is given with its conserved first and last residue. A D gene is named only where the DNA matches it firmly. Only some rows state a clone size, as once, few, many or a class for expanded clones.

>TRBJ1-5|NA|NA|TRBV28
CASSSSGRGTNQPQHF
TGTGCCAGCAGTTCCTCGGGGCGGGGTACGAATCAGCCCCAGCATTTT
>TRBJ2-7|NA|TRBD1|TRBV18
CASSPRQGHEQYF
TGTGCCAGCTCACCTAGACAGGGGCACGAGCAGTACTTC
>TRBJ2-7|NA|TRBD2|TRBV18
CASSPQGTTAYEQYF
TGTGCCAGCTCACCACAGGGGACTACGGCCTACGAGCAGTACTTC
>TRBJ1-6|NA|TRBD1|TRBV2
CASTPRRQGAWDSPLHF
TGTGCCAGCACCCCTCGCCGCCAGGGGGCCTGGGATTCACCCCTCCACTTT
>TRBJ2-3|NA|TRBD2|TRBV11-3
CASSLGTSGSTDTQYF
TGTGCCAGCAGCTTAGGTACTAGCGGGAGCACAGATACGCAGTATTTT
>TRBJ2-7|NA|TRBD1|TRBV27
CASSLRTETGGTLDEQYF
TGTGCCAGCAGTTTGAGGACCGAGACAGGGGGAACCCTAGATGAGCAGTACTTC
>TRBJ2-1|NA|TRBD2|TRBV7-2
CASSLVGTSGGAEQFF
TGTGCCAGCAGCTTAGTTGGGACTAGCGGGGGGGCCGAGCAGTTCTTC
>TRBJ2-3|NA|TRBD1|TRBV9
CASSVGQGVDTQYF
TGTGCCAGCAGCGTAGGGCAGGGGGTAGATACGCAGTATTTT
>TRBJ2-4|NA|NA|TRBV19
CASSIDRLAAKNIQYF
TGTGCCAGTAGTATAGATAGGTTAGCAGCCAAAAACATTCAGTACTTC
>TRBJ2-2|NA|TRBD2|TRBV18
CASSPGLALNTGELFF
TGTGCCAGCTCACCCGGACTAGCGCTTAACACCGGGGAGCTGTTTTTT
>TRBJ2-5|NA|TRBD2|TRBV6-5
CASSPIAGGWETQYF
TGTGCCAGCAGCCCGATAGCGGGAGGGTGGGAGACCCAGTACTTC
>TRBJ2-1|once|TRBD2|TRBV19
CASSIAPSGRASDEQFF
TGTGCCAGTAGTATAGCCCCTAGCGGGAGGGCTAGCGATGAGCAGTTCTTC
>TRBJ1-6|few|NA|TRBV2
CASQQGISPLHF
TGTGCCAGCCAACAGGGAATTTCACCCCTCCACTTT
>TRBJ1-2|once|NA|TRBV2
CASSPTQTDPHGYTF
TGTGCCAGCAGTCCTACCCAGACAGATCCTCATGGCTACACCTTC
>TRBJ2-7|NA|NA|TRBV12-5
CASGSSAGNYEQYF
TGTGCTAGTGGTTCCTCAGCGGGCAACTACGAGCAGTACTTC
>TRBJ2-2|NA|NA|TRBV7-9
CASSAGLHSNTGELFF
TGTGCCAGCAGCGCGGGACTCCATTCGAACACCGGGGAGCTGTTTTTT
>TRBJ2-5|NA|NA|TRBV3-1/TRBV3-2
CASSQLRETQYF
TGTGCCAGCAGCCAACTTCGAGAGACCCAGTACTTC
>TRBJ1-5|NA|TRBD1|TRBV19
CASSMKGQGLRGGAHF
TGTGCCAGTAGTATGAAGGGACAGGGACTCCGAGGGGGAGCGCATTTT
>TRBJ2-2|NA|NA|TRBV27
CASSIRLGDYAQNTGELFF
TGTGCCAGCAGCATCAGGTTGGGCGACTATGCGCAGAACACCGGGGAGCTGTTTTTT
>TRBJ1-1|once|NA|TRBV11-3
CASSPVEDTEAFF
TGTGCCAGCAGCCCTGTAGAGGACACTGAAGCTTTCTTT
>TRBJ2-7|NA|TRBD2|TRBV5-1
CASSLEGTSGYEQYF
TGCGCCAGCAGCTTGGAAGGGACTAGCGGCTACGAGCAGTACTTC
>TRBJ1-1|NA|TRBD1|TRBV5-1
CASSLVEGANTEAFF
TGCGCCAGCAGCTTGGTTGAGGGGGCGAACACTGAAGCTTTCTTT
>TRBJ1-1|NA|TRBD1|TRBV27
CASTDSKTGFSEAFF
TGTGCCAGCACCGATTCAAAGACAGGGTTCTCTGAAGCTTTCTTT
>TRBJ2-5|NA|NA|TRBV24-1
CATSDVGQNQETQYF
TGTGCCACCAGTGATGTAGGACAGAACCAAGAGACCCAGTACTTC
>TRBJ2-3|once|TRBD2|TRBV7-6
CASSLERGRTDTQYF
TGTGCCAGCAGCTTAGAGCGGGGGCGCACAGATACGCAGTATTTT
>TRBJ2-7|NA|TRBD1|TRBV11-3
CASSFRTGLYFLSYEQYF
TGTGCCAGCAGCTTCAGGACAGGCCTCTACTTCCTCTCCTACGAGCAGTACTTC
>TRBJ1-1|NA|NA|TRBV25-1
CASAREVGTEAFF
TGTGCCAGCGCTCGTGAGGTGGGCACTGAAGCTTTCTTT
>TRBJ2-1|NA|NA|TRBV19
CASSKTVYNEQFF
TGTGCCAGTAGTAAAACAGTTTACAATGAGCAGTTCTTC
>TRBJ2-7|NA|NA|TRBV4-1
CASSQAEDRYEQYF
TGCGCCAGCAGCCAAGCCGAGGACAGATACGAGCAGTACTTC
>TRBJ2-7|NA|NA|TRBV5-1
CASSRRDYEQYF
TGCGCCAGCAGTCGGAGGGACTACGAGCAGTACTTC
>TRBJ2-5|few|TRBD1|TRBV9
CASSHGTGSETQYF
TGTGCCAGCAGCCACGGGACAGGGTCCGAGACCCAGTACTTC
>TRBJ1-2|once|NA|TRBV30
CACNRVSNYGYTF
TGTGCCTGCAACAGGGTGTCGAACTATGGCTACACCTTC
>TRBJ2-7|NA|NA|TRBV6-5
CAIAEGLQYF
TGTGCCATCGCCGAGGGACTGCAGTACTTC
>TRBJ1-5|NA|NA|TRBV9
CASSVDGGSNQPQHF
TGTGCCAGCAGCGTAGATGGGGGCAGCAATCAGCCCCAGCATTTT
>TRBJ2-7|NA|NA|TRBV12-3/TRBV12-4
CASSFETGYEQYF
TGTGCCAGCAGTTTCGAGACAGGTTACGAGCAGTACTTC
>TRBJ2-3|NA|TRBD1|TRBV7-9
CASSTAGTVRGDTQYF
TGTGCCAGCAGCACAGCCGGGACAGTGAGAGGAGATACGCAGTATTTT
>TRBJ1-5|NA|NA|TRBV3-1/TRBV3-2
CASSQGVEGAQHF
TGTGCCAGCAGCCAAGGGGTAGAAGGGGCCCAGCATTTT
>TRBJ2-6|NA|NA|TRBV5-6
CASSWGPRYPGANVLTF
TGTGCCAGCAGCTGGGGGCCTAGGTACCCCGGGGCCAACGTCCTGACTTTC
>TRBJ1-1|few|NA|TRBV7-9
CASSPTVTSAFF
TGTGCCAGCAGCCCCACGGTCACGAGCGCTTTCTTT
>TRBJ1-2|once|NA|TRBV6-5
CASSRPDRIDGYTF
TGTGCCAGCAGTCGCCCAGACAGGATCGATGGCTACACCTTC
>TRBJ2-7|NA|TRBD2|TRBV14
CASSERGATYEQYF
TGTGCCAGCAGTGAGCGGGGGGCCACCTACGAGCAGTACTTC
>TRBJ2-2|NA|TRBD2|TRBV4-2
CASSQDVAGGPTGELFF
TGTGCCAGCAGCCAAGATGTAGCGGGAGGGCCGACCGGGGAGCTGTTTTTT
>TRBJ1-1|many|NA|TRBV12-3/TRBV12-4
CASSLGPNTEAFF
TGTGCCAGCAGTTTAGGTCCTAACACTGAAGCTTTCTTT
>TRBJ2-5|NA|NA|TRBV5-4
CASSSSKQSHETQYF
TGTGCCAGCAGCTCAAGCAAACAGAGCCATGAGACCCAGTACTTC
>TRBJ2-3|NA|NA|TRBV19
CASSVGLLIRDTQYF
TGTGCCAGTAGTGTCGGACTGTTAATCAGAGATACGCAGTATTTT
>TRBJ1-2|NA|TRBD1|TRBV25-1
CASRGQENYGYTF
TGTGCCAGCAGGGGACAGGAGAACTATGGCTACACCTTC